These 22 T cell receptor beta chains share one sample of origin, sequenced in a study of CXCR3-negative and CXCR3-positive naive CD8 T cells. The authors made the TRB cDNA libraries by 5' RACE using UMI labels. TCRdb reanalyzed the 5' RACE reads and collapses them to one entry per CDR3 protein, without DNA. This table holds over 100,000 distinct CDR3 sequences. Sequenced input: naive CXCR3- CD8+ T cells from blood. Subset here: CD45RO-CCR7+CD27+CD95- naive CD8+ T cells lacking CXCR3 (TNR3-). The receptors shown here come from a human donor in good health. Some clones in this sample may be carry-over from other donors' samples.

The V gene is TRBV12-3 or TRBV12-4, the J gene TRBJ2-3; the D call from TCRdb, TRBD2, cannot be confirmed without DNA. This CDR3 has 16 residues. CDR3 sequence: CASSPFIGEATDTQYF.

The chain joins TRBV29-1 to TRBJ2-1. This CDR3 is built from 15 residues. The germline CDR1 and CDR2 sequences are SQVTM and ANQGSEA. This CDR3 is CSVELHESSYNEQFF.

The chain links TRBV4-2 to TRBJ2-3; checking the TCRdb D call of TRBD2 is not possible without DNA. The CDR3 runs 19 residues. The V gene's germline CDR1 is LGHNA and CDR2 YNFKEQ. CDR3 sequence reads: CASSQVIPGVAGGTDTQYF.

The chain joins TRBV7-8 to TRBJ2-1; the D gene TCRdb calls, TRBD1, cannot be checked with no DNA. CDR1 is SGHVS, CDR2 FQNEAQ, per germline. The CDR3 runs 13 residues. CDR3: CASSLPGANEQFF.

The V and J genes are TRBV20-1 and TRBJ2-7; TCRdb selects TRBD2, and the lack of DNA leaves this call unchecked. Looked up from germline, CDR1 is DFQATT and CDR2 is SNEGSKA (reference sequence). The CDR3 spans 14 residues. CDR3 sequence reads: CSASALAGEMEQYF.

This chain links TRBV2 with TRBJ2-2. From germline, CDR1 is SNHLY and CDR2 FYNNEI. The CDR3 extends over 15 amino acids. CDR3 protein: CASSERTYGPGELFF.

This chain uses TRBV28 with TRBJ2-1; TCRdb names TRBD2, which stays unverified in the absence of DNA. CDR3 length: 15 amino acids. From germline, CDR1 is MDHEN and CDR2 SYDVKM. CDR3 residues: CASNQRTSGYNEQFF.

V gene TRBV28 combines with J gene TRBJ2-5; the TRBD1 assignment by TCRdb is unverifiable without DNA. This CDR3 comprises 17 residues. In germline, CDR1 is MDHEN, CDR2 SYDVKM. CDR3 amino acids: CASSLDTGLSLQETQYF.

This chain uses TRBV6-5 with TRBJ2-7; TCRdb outputs TRBD1, but without DNA this stays unchecked. The CDR3 covers 15 residues. The germline V gene encodes CDR1 MNHEY and CDR2 SVGAGI. Here the CDR3 reads CASSYSGHSSYEQYF.

The rearrangement uses TRBV5-1 and TRBJ2-7; TCRdb names TRBD2, which stays unverified in the absence of DNA. The CDR3 is 16 amino acids. The V gene's germline CDR1 is SGHRS and CDR2 YFSETQ. CDR3 protein: CASSSGAGTPPHEQYF.

The V gene is TRBV20-1, the J gene TRBJ1-1. CDR1 and CDR2 (germline): DFQATT, SNEGSKA (reference sequence). This CDR3 has 13 amino acids. The CDR3 sequence is CSARLAAATEAFF.

The chain links TRBV7-2 to TRBJ2-3; TCRdb selects TRBD2, and the lack of DNA leaves this call unchecked. The germline V gene has CDR1 SGHTA and CDR2 FQGNSA. The CDR3 has 17 amino acids. The CDR3 sequence is CASSLTLAGAITDTQYF.

V usage is TRBV28 and J usage is TRBJ1-1; the TRBD1 assignment by TCRdb is unverifiable without DNA. Germline values: CDR1 MDHEN, CDR2 SYDVKM. The CDR3 is 18 residues long. The CDR3 here is CASSGPGQAFSGDTEAFF.

The V and J genes are TRBV28 and TRBJ2-2; without DNA, the TCRdb call of TRBD2 cannot be checked. This CDR3 region has 16 residues. Germline CDR1 MDHEN, CDR2 SYDVKM. The CDR3 protein is CASSLAGGPHAGELFF.

This chain connects TRBV7-9 to TRBJ2-7; as DNA is missing, the TRBD2 call by TCRdb cannot be tested. Germline values: CDR1 SEHNR, CDR2 FQNEAQ (reference sequence). CDR3 size: 18 residues. CDR3 in amino acids: CASSPPPHLGSRTYEQYF.

The chain joins TRBV7-6 to TRBJ2-5; TCRdb gives TRBD2 as the D gene, but with no DNA this cannot be confirmed. Germline loops: CDR1 SGHVS, CDR2 FNYEAQ. This CDR3 region has 18 residues. CDR3 residues: CASSPRKLAGGPKETQYF. Complete variable domain (other parts from reference TRBV7-6 and TRBJ2-5): GAGVSQSPRYKVTKRGQDVALRCDPISGHVSLYWYRQALGQGPEFLTYFNYEAQQDKSGLPNDRFSAERPEGSISTLTIQRTEQRDSAMYRCASSPRKLAGGPKETQYFGPGTRLLVL.

V gene TRBV4-1 combines with J gene TRBJ2-1; the TCRdb call, TRBD1, lacks DNA for checking. Germline CDR1 and CDR2: MGHRA and YSYEKL. This CDR3 comprises 15 residues. Here the CDR3 reads CASSQGVDRLYEQFF.

This chain links TRBV7-2 with TRBJ1-4; there is no DNA to check the TCRdb D call of TRBD1. Looked up from germline, CDR1 is SGHTA and CDR2 is FQGNSA. This CDR3 contains 16 residues. The chain's CDR3 is CASSTGGGATNEKLFF.

The chain recombines TRBV28 with TRBJ2-7. This CDR3 region has 12 residues. The V gene's germline CDR1 is MDHEN and CDR2 SYDVKM. The CDR3 here is CASRLQNYEQYF.

The chain has TRBV28 and TRBJ2-7; the TRBD2 assignment by TCRdb is unverifiable without DNA. CDR1 is MDHEN and CDR2 is SYDVKM in the germline V gene. The CDR3 is 15 residues long. The chain's CDR3 is CAIQSGLGLSYEQYF.

The chain combines TRBV7-3 with TRBJ2-3; TCRdb names TRBD1, which stays unverified in the absence of DNA. This CDR3 spans 15 amino acids. From germline, CDR1 is SGHTA and CDR2 FQGTGA. This chain's CDR3 is CASSLIRGGRDTQYF.

The chain links TRBV29-1 to TRBJ2-2; there is no DNA to check the TCRdb D call of TRBD2. The CDR3 contains 14 residues. Germline CDR1 and CDR2: SQVTM and ANQGSEA. Here the CDR3 reads CSVQGLSNTGELFF.